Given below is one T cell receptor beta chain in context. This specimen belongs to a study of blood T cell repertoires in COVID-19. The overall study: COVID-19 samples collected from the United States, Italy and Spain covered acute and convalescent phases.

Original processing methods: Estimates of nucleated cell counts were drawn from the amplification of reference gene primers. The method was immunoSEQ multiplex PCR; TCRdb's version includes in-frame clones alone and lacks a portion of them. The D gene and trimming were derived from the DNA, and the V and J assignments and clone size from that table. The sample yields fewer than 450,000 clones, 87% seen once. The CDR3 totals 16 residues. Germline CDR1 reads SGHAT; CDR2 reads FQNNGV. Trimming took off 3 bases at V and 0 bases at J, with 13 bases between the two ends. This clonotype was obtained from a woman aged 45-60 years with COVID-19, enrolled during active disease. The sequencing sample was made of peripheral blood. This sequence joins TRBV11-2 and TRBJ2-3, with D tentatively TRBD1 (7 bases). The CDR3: CASSFGGTASTDTQYF. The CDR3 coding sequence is TGTGCCAGCAGCTTCGGAGGGACAGCTAGCACAGATACGCAGTATTTT.